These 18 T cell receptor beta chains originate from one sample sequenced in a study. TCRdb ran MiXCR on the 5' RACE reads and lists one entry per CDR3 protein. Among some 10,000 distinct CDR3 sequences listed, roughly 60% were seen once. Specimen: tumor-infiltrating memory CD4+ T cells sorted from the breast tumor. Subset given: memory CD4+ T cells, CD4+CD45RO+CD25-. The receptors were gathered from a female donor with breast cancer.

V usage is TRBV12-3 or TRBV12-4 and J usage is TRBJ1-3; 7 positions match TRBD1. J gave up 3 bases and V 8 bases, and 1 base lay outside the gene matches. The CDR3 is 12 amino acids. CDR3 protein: CASGTVGNTIYF. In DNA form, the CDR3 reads TGTGCCAGCGGGACAGTTGGAAACACCATATATTTT.

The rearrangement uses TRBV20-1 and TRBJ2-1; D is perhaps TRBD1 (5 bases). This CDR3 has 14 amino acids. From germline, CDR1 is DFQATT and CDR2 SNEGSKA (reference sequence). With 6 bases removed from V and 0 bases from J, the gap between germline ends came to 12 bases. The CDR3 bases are TGCAGTGCAGAGACAGTGAGCTCCTACAATGAGCAGTTCTTC. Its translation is CSAETVSSYNEQFF.

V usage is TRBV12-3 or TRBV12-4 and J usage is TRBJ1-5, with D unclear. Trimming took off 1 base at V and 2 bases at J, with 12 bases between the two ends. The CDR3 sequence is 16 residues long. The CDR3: CASSLGPAGGNQPQHF. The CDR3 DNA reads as TGTGCCAGCAGTTTAGGTCCGGCAGGTGGCAATCAGCCCCAGCATTTT.

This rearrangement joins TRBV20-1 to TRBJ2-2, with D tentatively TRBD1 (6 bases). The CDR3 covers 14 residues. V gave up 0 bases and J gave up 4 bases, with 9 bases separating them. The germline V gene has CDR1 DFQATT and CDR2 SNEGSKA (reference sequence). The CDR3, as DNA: TGCAGTGCTAGAGACAGGGGCGGCACCGGGGAGCTGTTTTTT. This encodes CSARDRGGTGELFF.

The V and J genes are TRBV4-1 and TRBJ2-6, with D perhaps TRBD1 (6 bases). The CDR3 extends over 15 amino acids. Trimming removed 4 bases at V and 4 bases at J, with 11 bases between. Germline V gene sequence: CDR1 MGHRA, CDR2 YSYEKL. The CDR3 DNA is TGCGCCAGCAGCCTCACAGGGTACGGGGCCAACGTCCTGACTTTC. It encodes CASSLTGYGANVLTF.

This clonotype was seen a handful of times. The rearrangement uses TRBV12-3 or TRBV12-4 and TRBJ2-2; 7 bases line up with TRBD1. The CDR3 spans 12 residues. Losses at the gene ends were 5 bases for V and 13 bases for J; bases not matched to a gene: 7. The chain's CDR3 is CASSLQGWVLFF. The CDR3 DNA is TGTGCCAGCAGTCTACAGGGGTGGGTGCTGTTTTTT.

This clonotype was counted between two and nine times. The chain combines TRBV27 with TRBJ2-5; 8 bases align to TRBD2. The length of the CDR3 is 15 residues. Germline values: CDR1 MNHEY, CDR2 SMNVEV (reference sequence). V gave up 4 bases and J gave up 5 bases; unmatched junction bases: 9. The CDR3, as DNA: TGTGCCAGCAGTTCCCCCCGGGGGGGGAGGGAGACCCAGTACTTC. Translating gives CASSSPRGGRETQYF.

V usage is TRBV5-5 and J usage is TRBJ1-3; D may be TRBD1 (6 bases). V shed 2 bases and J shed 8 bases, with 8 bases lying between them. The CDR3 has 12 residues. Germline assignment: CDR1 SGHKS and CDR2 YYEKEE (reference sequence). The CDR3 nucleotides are TGTGCCAGCAGCTTAGCAGGGGACACCATATATTTT. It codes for CASSLAGDTIYF.

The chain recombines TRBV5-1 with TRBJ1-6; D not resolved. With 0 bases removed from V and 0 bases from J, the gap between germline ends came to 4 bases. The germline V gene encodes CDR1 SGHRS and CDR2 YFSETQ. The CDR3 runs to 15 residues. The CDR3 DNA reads TGCGCCAGCAGCTTGGCGGGCTCCTATAATTCACCCCTCCACTTT. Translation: CASSLAGSYNSPLHF.

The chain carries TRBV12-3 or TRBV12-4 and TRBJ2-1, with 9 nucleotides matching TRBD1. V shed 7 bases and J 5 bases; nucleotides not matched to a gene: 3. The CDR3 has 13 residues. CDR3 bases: TGTGCCAGCATCAGGACAGGGGACAATGAGCAGTTCTTC. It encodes CASIRTGDNEQFF.

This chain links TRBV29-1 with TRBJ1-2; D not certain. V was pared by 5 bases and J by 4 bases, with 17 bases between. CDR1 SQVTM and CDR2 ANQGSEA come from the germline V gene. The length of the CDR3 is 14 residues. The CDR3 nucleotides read TGCAGCGTTTACGATATGTCAGCGTCCTATGGCTACACCTTC. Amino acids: CSVYDMSASYGYTF.

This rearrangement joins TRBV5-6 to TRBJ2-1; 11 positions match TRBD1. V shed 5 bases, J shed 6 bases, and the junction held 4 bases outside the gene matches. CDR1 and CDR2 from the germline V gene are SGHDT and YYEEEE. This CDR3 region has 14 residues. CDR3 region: CASRTGTGGNEQFF. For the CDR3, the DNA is TGTGCCAGCAGAACCGGGACAGGGGGCAATGAGCAGTTCTTC.

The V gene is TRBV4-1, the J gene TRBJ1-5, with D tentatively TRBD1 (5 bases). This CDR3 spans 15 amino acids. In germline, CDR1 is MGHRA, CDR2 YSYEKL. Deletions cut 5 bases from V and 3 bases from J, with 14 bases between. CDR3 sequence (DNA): TGCGCCAGCAGCTCCGCCCAGGGTAACAATCAGCCCCAGCATTTT. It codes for CASSSAQGNNQPQHF.

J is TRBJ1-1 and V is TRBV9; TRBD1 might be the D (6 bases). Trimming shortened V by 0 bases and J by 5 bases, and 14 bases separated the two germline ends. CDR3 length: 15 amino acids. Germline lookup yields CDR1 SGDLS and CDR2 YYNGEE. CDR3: CASSVEGQGRTEAFF. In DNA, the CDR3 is TGTGCCAGCAGCGTAGAGGGGCAGGGGAGGACTGAAGCTTTCTTT. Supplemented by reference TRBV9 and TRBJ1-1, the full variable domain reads DSGVTQTPKHLITATGQRVTLRCSPRSGDLSVYWYQQSLDQGLQFLIQYYNGEERAKGNILERFSAQQFPDLHSELNLSSLELGDSALYFCASSVEGQGRTEAFFGQGTRLTVV.

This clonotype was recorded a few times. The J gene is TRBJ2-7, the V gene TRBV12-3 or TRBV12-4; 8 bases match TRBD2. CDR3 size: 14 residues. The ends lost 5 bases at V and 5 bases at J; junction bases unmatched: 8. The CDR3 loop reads CASSAGTRSHEQYF. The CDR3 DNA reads TGTGCCAGCAGTGCAGGGACTAGAAGCCACGAGCAGTACTTC.

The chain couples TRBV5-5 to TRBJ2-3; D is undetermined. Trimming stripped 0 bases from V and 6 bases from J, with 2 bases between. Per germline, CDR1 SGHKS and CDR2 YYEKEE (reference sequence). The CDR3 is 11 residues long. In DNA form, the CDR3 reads TGTGCCAGCAGCTTGGATGATACGCAGTATTTT. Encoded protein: CASSLDDTQYF.

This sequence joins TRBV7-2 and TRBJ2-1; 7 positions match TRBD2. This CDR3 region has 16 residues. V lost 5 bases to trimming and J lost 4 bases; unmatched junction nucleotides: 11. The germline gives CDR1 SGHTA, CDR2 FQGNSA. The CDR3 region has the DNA TGTGCCAGCAGCCCCACCCCTAGCGGAAAATACAATGAGCAGTTCTTC. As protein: CASSPTPSGKYNEQFF.

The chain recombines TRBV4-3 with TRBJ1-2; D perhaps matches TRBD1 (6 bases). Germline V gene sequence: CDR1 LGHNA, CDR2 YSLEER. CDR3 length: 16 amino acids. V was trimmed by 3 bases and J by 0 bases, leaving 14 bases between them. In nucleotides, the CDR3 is TGCGCCAGCAGCCACCTGAAGGGGGACTCTAACTATGGCTACACCTTC. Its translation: CASSHLKGDSNYGYTF.